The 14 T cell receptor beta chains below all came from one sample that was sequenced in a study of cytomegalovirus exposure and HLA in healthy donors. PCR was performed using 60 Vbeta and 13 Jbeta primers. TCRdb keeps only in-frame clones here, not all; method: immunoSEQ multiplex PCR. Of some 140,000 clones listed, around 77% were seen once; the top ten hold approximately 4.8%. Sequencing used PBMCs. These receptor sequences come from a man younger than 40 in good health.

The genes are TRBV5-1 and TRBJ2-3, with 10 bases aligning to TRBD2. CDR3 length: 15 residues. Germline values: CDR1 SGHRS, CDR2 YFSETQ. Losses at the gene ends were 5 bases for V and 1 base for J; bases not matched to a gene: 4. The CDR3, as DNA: TGCGCCAGCAGTCCTCTAGCGGGAGGCACAGATACGCAGTATTTT. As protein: CASSPLAGGTDTQYF. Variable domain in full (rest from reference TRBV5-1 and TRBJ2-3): KAGVTQTPRYLIKTRGQQVTLSCSPISGHRSVSWYQQTPGQGLQFLFEYFSETQRNKGNFPGRFSGRQFSNSRSEMNVSTLELGDSALYLCASSPLAGGTDTQYFGPGTRLTVL.

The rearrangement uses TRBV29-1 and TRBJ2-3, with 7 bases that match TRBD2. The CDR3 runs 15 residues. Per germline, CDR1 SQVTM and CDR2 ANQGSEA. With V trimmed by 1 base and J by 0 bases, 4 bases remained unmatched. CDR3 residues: CSVEGGSGSTDTQYF. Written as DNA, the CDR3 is TGCAGCGTTGAAGGAGGTAGCGGGAGCACAGATACGCAGTATTTT.

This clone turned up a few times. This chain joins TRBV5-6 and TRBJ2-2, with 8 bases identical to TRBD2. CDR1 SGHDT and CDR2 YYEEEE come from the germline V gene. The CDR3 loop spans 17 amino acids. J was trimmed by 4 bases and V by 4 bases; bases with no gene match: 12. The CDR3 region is CASSPIGGADGTGELFF. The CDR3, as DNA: TGTGCCAGCAGCCCAATCGGGGGGGCGGATGGCACCGGGGAGCTGTTTTTT.

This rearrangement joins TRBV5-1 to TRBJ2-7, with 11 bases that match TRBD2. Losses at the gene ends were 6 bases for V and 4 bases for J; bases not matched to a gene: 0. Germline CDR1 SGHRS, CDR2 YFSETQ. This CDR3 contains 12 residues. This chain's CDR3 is CASTSGRYEQYF. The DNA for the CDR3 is TGCGCCAGCACTAGCGGGAGGTACGAGCAGTACTTC. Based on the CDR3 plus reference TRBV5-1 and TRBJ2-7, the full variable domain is KAGVTQTPRYLIKTRGQQVTLSCSPISGHRSVSWYQQTPGQGLQFLFEYFSETQRNKGNFPGRFSGRQFSNSRSEMNVSTLELGDSALYLCASTSGRYEQYFGPGTRLTVT.

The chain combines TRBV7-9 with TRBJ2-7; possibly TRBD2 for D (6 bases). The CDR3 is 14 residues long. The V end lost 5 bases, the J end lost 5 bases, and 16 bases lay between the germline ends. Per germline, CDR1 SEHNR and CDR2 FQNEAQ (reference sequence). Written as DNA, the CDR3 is TGTGCCAGCAGCACGATGGGAGGCCCCAACGAGCAGTACTTC. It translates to CASSTMGGPNEQYF.

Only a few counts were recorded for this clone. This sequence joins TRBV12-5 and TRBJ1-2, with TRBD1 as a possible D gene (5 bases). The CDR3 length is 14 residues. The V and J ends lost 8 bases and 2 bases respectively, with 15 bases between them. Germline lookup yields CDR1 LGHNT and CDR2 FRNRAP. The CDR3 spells CASSPRGRNYGYTF. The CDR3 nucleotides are TGTGCTAGTTCGCCAAGGGGTAGAAACTATGGCTACACCTTC. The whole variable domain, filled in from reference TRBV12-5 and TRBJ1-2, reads DARVTQTPRHKVTEMGQEVTMRCQPILGHNTVFWYRQTMMQGLELLAYFRNRAPLDDSGMPKDRFSAEMPDATLATLKIQPSEPRDSAVYFCASSPRGRNYGYTFGSGTRLTVV.

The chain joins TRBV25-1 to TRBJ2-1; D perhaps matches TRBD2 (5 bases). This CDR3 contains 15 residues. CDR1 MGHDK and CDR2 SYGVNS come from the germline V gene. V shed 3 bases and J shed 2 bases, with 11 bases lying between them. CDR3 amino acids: CASSDSAPTYNEQFF. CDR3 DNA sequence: TGTGCCAGCAGTGATAGCGCCCCTACCTACAATGAGCAGTTCTTC.

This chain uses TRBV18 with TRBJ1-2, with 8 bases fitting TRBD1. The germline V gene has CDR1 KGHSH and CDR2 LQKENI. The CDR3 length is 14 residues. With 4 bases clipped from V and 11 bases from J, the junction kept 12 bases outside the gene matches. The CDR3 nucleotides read TGTGCCAGCTCACGCGGACAGGGTCAAGGGCCTTACACCTTC. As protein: CASSRGQGQGPYTF. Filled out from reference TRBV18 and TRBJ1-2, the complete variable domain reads NAGVMQNPRHLVRRRGQEARLRCSPMKGHSHVYWYRQLPEEGLKFMVYLQKENIIDESGMPKERFSAEFPKEGPSILRIQQVVRGDSAAYFCASSRGQGQGPYTFGSGTRLTVV.

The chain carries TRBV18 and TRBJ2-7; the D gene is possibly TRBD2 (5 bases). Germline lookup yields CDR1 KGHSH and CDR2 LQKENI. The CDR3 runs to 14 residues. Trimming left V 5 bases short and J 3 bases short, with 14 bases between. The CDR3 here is CASSSLGSDYEQYF. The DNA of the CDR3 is TGTGCCAGCTCATCCTTGGGTAGCGACTACGAGCAGTACTTC.

CDR3 DNA sequence: TGCGCCAGCAAACAGGGGACGGATACGCAGTATTTT. Protein: CASKQGTDTQYF. The chain is built from TRBV5-1 and TRBJ2-3; 7 bases fit TRBD1. The CDR3 extends over 12 amino acids. V gave up 6 bases and J gave up 6 bases; unmatched junction bases: 4. Germline V gives CDR1 SGHRS, CDR2 YFSETQ.

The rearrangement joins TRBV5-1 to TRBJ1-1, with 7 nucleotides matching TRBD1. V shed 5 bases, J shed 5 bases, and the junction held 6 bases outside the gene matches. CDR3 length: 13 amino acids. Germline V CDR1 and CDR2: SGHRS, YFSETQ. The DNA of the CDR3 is TGCGCCAGCAGGGGAACAGGGGAGACTGAAGCTTTCTTT. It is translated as CASRGTGETEAFF.

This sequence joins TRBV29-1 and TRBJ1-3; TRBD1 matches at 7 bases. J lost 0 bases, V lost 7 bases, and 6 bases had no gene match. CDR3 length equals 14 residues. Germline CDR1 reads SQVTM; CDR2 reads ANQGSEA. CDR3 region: CSALDRDSGNTIYF. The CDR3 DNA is TGCAGCGCCCTCGACAGGGACTCTGGAAACACCATATATTTT.

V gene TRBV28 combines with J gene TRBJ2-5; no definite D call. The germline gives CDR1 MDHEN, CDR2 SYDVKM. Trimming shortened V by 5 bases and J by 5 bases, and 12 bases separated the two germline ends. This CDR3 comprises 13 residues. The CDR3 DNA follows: TGTGCCAGCAGTCCTGTAGCTAGGGAGACCCAGTACTTC. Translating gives CASSPVARETQYF.

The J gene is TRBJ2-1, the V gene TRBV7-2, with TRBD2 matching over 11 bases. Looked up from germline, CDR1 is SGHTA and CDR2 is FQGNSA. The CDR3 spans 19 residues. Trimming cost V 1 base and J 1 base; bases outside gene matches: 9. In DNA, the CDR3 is TGTGCCAGCAGCTTAGTGGGGACTAGCGGCCTACAGTCCTACAATGAGCAGTTCTTC. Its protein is CASSLVGTSGLQSYNEQFF.